Below are 25 T cell receptor beta chains sequenced from a single sample in a study of shared clonotypes between healthy human individuals. Clones were read by immunoSEQ multiplex PCR, and TCRdb kept only the in-frame ones, dropping some. The sample contains some 2.1 million clones, roughly 95% of which appear only once. CD45RO-negative CD8 cells positively selected for CCR7 made up the naive population, which excluded terminally differentiated effector memory CD45RA+ cells. The sequenced sample consisted of naive CD8+ T cells from PBMCs. The receptors derive from a man aged 18 to 35 in good health. Some clones in this sample may be carry-over from other donors' samples.

The CDR3 protein is CASKVTGGGDGYTF. CDR3 in DNA: TGTGCCAGCAAGGTCACAGGGGGAGGCGATGGCTACACCTTC. The chain links TRBV27 to TRBJ1-2; 8 bases agree with TRBD1. The germline V gene encodes CDR1 MNHEY and CDR2 SMNVEV (reference sequence). V gave up 7 bases and J gave up 6 bases; unmatched junction bases: 10. The CDR3 is 14 residues long.

The chain employs TRBV10-1 and TRBJ2-5; D is unresolved. Germline V gene sequence: CDR1 WNHNN, CDR2 SYGVQD (reference sequence). The germline V and J ends were trimmed by 1 base and 4 bases, with 7 bases remaining between them. This CDR3 has 13 amino acids. CDR3 sequence reads: CASSEFWIETQYF. CDR3 nucleotides: TGCGCCAGCAGTGAGTTTTGGATAGAGACCCAGTACTTC.

This chain uses TRBV4-2 with TRBJ2-7; no firm D call. CDR1 and CDR2 (germline): LGHNA, YNFKEQ. With 0 bases removed from V and 4 bases from J, the gap between germline ends came to 10 bases. The CDR3 has 14 amino acids. CDR3 in DNA: TGTGCCAGCAGCCAAGATGGGGTGTGGTACGAGCAGTACTTC. Its protein product is CASSQDGVWYEQYF.

In regard to this clone: At the DNA level, this CDR3 is encoded by other sequences in the same sample as well. As DNA, the CDR3 is TGTGCCAGCAGCTTAGGCAGGAACTACGAGCAGTACTTC. Encoded protein: CASSLGRNYEQYF. The rearrangement uses TRBV11-2 and TRBJ2-7; D is unresolved. Trimming stripped 1 base from V and 3 bases from J, with 7 bases between. The germline gives CDR1 SGHAT, CDR2 FQNNGV. This CDR3 is 13 amino acids long. The whole variable domain, remainder taken from reference TRBV11-2 and TRBJ2-7, is EAGVAQSPRYKIIEKRQSVAFWCNPISGHATLYWYQQILGQGPKLLIQFQNNGVVDDSQLPKDRFSAERLKGVDSTLKIQPAKLEDSAVYLCASSLGRNYEQYFGPGTRLTVT.

The gene calls are TRBV4-1 and TRBJ2-7; D could derive from TRBD1 or TRBD2 (5 bases each). The CDR3 extends over 14 amino acids. V was shortened by 5 bases and J by 0 bases, with 11 bases between the two germline ends. Germline loops: CDR1 MGHRA, CDR2 YSYEKL. The CDR3: CASSGTRNSYEQYF. CDR3 DNA: TGCGCCAGCAGCGGGACCCGAAACTCCTACGAGCAGTACTTC.

This clone was counted a single time. The chain couples TRBV7-7 to TRBJ1-1; D ambiguous. V lost 5 bases, J lost 0 bases, and 7 bases lay in between. CDR3 size: 13 residues. Germline V gene lookup returns CDR1 SSHAT and CDR2 FNYEAQ (reference sequence). CDR3 in DNA: TGTGCCAGCAGCGTCACCGTGAACACTGAAGCTTTCTTT. Protein: CASSVTVNTEAFF.

This rearrangement joins TRBV13 to TRBJ2-3, with 13 bases that match TRBD2. The CDR3 is made up of 17 amino acids. Losses at the gene ends were 2 bases for V and 4 bases for J; bases not matched to a gene: 6. Per the germline V gene, CDR1 is PRHDT and CDR2 is FYEKMQ (reference sequence). The CDR3: CASSLRTSGSEADTQYF. CDR3 sequence (DNA): TGTGCCAGCAGCTTAAGGACTAGCGGGAGTGAGGCAGATACGCAGTATTTT.

Worth noting for this clone: The sample holds other DNA sequences that translate to the same CDR3. The chain links TRBV7-9 to TRBJ2-3, with 8 bases identical to TRBD2. Looked up from germline, CDR1 is SEHNR and CDR2 is FQNEAQ (reference sequence). Trimming took 4 bases from V and 1 from J; bases not matched to a gene: 4. The CDR3 length is 15 residues. The CDR3: CASSSTSGRTDTQYF. The CDR3 DNA reads as TGTGCCAGCAGCTCCACTAGCGGTCGCACAGATACGCAGTATTTT.

CDR3 DNA sequence: TGTGCCAGCAGTGAATCAGGCGGGAGGGCCTCCGAGCAGTACTTC. Translating gives CASSESGGRASEQYF. The chain combines TRBV25-1 with TRBJ2-7; 9 bases match TRBD2. CDR1 is MGHDK, CDR2 SYGVNS, per germline. The V and J ends lost 1 base and 6 bases, in that order; junction bases with no gene match: 7. The CDR3 covers 15 residues.

J is TRBJ1-1 and V is TRBV5-4; D unclear. V was clipped by 2 bases and J by 3 bases, with 8 bases between them. The CDR3 has 13 amino acids. Germline V gene lookup returns CDR1 SGHNT and CDR2 YYREEE (reference sequence). The CDR3: CASSLERDTEAFF. Here the CDR3 DNA reads TGTGCCAGCAGCTTAGAGCGGGACACTGAAGCTTTCTTT.

The chain is built from TRBV7-2 and TRBJ2-2; D not certain. CDR1 is SGHTA and CDR2 is FQGNSA in the germline V gene. This CDR3 is built from 12 residues. V lost 5 bases, J lost 9 bases, and 10 bases lay in between. Written as DNA, the CDR3 is TGTGCCAGCAGCACCCCCCGGTGGGAGCTGTTTTTT. Residues: CASSTPRWELFF. Using reference TRBV7-2 and TRBJ2-2 for the parts outside the CDR3, the full variable domain is GAGVSQSPSNKVTEKGKDVELRCDPISGHTALYWYRQSLGQGLEFLIYFQGNSAPDKSGLPSDRFSAERTGGSVSTLTIQRTQQEDSAVYLCASSTPRWELFFGEGSRLTVL.

This chain links TRBV28 with TRBJ2-7; 8 bases align to TRBD2. The CDR3 spans 14 residues. Germline-derived CDR1 and CDR2 are MDHEN and SYDVKM. The J segment lost 7 bases and the V segment lost 5 bases, leaving 10 bases of the junction unmatched. The DNA of the CDR3 is TGTGCCAGCAGTGAGCCGGGACTAGTGGCTGAGCAGTACTTC. This translates into CASSEPGLVAEQYF. Full variable domain (missing parts from reference TRBV28 and TRBJ2-7): DVKVTQSSRYLVKRTGEKVFLECVQDMDHENMFWYRQDPGLGLRLIYFSYDVKMKEKGDIPEGYSVSREKKERFSLILESASTNQTSMYLCASSEPGLVAEQYFGPGTRLTVT.

The V gene is TRBV18, the J gene TRBJ2-1; weak D call: TRBD1 (6 bases). Germline V lookup: CDR1 KGHSH, CDR2 LQKENI. Trimming removed 6 bases at V and 4 bases at J, with 19 bases between. The CDR3 sequence is 16 residues long. The CDR3 sequence: CASSPVRDTLYNEQFF. For the CDR3, the DNA is TGTGCCAGCTCGCCAGTACGGGACACACTTTACAATGAGCAGTTCTTC.

This clone was detected a few times. This sequence joins TRBV2 and TRBJ1-5, with D perhaps matching TRBD1 (5 bases). V lost 2 bases and J lost 7, with 9 bases in between. CDR1 is SNHLY and CDR2 is FYNNEI in the germline V gene. CDR3 length: 13 residues. DNA for the CDR3: TGTGCCAGCAGTGAACCGGGGCACCAGCCCCAGCATTTT. Its protein product is CASSEPGHQPQHF.

V usage is TRBV28 and J usage is TRBJ2-1; D is perhaps TRBD2 (5 bases). The V gene's germline CDR1 is MDHEN and CDR2 SYDVKM. The CDR3 extends over 13 amino acids. The germline V and J ends were trimmed by 4 bases and 7 bases, with 11 bases remaining between them. CDR3 sequence: CASSSSGWNEQFF. The CDR3, as DNA: TGTGCCAGCAGTTCGTCGGGGTGGAATGAGCAGTTCTTC.

A single count supports this clone. This chain connects TRBV6-5 to TRBJ1-4; 8 positions agree with TRBD1. The germline V gene encodes CDR1 MNHEY and CDR2 SVGAGI. The CDR3 loop spans 13 amino acids. The ends lost 8 bases at V and 5 bases at J; junction bases unmatched: 4. The CDR3 reads CASRTGLNEKLFF. The DNA for the CDR3 is TGTGCCAGCCGGACAGGGTTAAATGAAAAACTGTTTTTT.

The chain uses TRBV5-6 and TRBJ2-7; D assignment may be TRBD1 or TRBD2 (5 bases each). Trimming removed 0 bases at V and 4 bases at J, with 8 bases between. The CDR3 totals 13 residues. Germline V lookup: CDR1 SGHDT, CDR2 YYEEEE. The CDR3 protein is CASSLVGEYEQYF. The CDR3 DNA reads TGTGCCAGCAGCTTGGTGGGGGAGTACGAGCAGTACTTC.

CDR3 sequence: CASSASGTSTDTQYF. In DNA form, the CDR3 reads TGTGCCAGTAGTGCTAGCGGGACTAGCACAGATACGCAGTATTTT. The rearrangement uses TRBV19 and TRBJ2-3, with 9 bases lining up with TRBD2. Germline V gene lookup returns CDR1 LNHDA and CDR2 SQIVND (reference sequence). The length of the CDR3 is 15 residues. The trim removed 5 bases at V and 0 bases at J, leaving 3 bases unmatched. Filled out from reference TRBV19 and TRBJ2-3, the complete variable domain reads DGGITQSPKYLFRKEGQNVTLSCEQNLNHDAMYWYRQDPGQGLRLIYYSQIVNDFQKGDIAEGYSVSREKKESFPLTVTSAQKNPTAFYLCASSASGTSTDTQYFGPGTRLTVL.

As DNA, the CDR3 is TGTGCCAGCAGTTCCGAGGGACTAGCGGGACCCACAGATACGCAGTATTTT. Translated: CASSSEGLAGPTDTQYF. The chain employs TRBV28 and TRBJ2-3, with TRBD2 matching over 13 bases. The CDR3 sequence is 17 residues long. V was pared by 4 bases and J by 2 bases, with 6 bases of the junction left unmatched. Germline V CDR1 and CDR2: MDHEN, SYDVKM.

The chain uses TRBV5-6 and TRBJ1-4; 9 nucleotides match TRBD1. The CDR3 sequence is 14 residues long. Germline loops: CDR1 SGHDT, CDR2 YYEEEE. Unmatched junction bases numbered 2, after V lost 3 bases and J lost 5 bases. The CDR3 DNA sequence: TGTGCCAGCAGCTACGGGACAGGGAATGAAAAACTGTTTTTT. Its translation: CASSYGTGNEKLFF.

The V and J genes are TRBV28 and TRBJ2-1; D unresolved. The CDR3 covers 14 residues. Germline V gene data show CDR1 as MDHEN and CDR2 as SYDVKM. V shed 3 bases and J shed 6 bases, with 12 bases lying between them. The DNA for the CDR3 is TGTGCCAGCAGTTTCGTCGCGGAGTTCAATGAGCAGTTCTTC. Its protein product is CASSFVAEFNEQFF.

This clone was seen a single time. V usage is TRBV19 and J usage is TRBJ1-5, with D unresolved. The ends were cut back, 5 bases at V and 7 bases at J, with 12 bases in the middle. The germline CDR1 and CDR2 sequences are LNHDA and SQIVND (reference sequence). The CDR3 covers 13 residues. The CDR3 protein is CASSSGRTQPQHF. As DNA, the CDR3 is TGTGCCAGTAGTTCCGGGAGGACGCAGCCCCAGCATTTT.

The chain joins TRBV5-1 to TRBJ1-2; D call uncertain. The V end was cut by 7 bases, the J end by 8 bases, with 12 bases between. The CDR3 loop spans 11 amino acids. In germline, CDR1 is SGHRS, CDR2 YFSETQ. CDR3: CASHGQEGYTF. CDR3 nucleotides: TGCGCCAGCCATGGTCAGGAGGGCTACACCTTC.

Concerning this clone itself: This specimen includes other DNA sequences encoding the same CDR3. V usage is TRBV28 and J usage is TRBJ2-7; D perhaps matches TRBD2 (5 bases). Trimming removed 8 bases from V and 1 base from J, with 15 bases in between. Germline values: CDR1 MDHEN, CDR2 SYDVKM. The CDR3 runs to 14 residues. CDR3 coding DNA: TGTGCCAGCCGGGCCAGCGGTTCATCCTACGAGCAGTACTTC. Protein: CASRASGSSYEQYF.

The chain carries TRBV7-7 and TRBJ2-3, with TRBD2 matching 11 bases. This CDR3 has 17 residues. Germline values: CDR1 SSHAT, CDR2 FNYEAQ (reference sequence). The V and J ends lost 5 bases and 5 bases, in that order; junction bases with no gene match: 12. The CDR3 coding sequence is TGTGCCAGCAGCCCGACCCTAGCGGGAGGTTTGAAAGATACGCAGTATTTT. Encoded protein: CASSPTLAGGLKDTQYF.